These T cell receptor beta chains were read from a single sample in a study of T cells after somatic rescue of genetic block. Sequencing was performed with immunoSEQ multiplex PCR; in TCRdb, only in-frame clones are kept and a portion is missing. The sample has about 120,000 clones, just over 90% seen once. Specimen: peripheral blood mononuclear cells (PBMCs). All receptors come from a woman between 18 and 29 years old. The CDR3 runs from the conserved cysteine through the conserved F or W. The order of the fields is D gene, clone size, V gene, J gene, CDR3 DNA, CDR3 protein. The D gene is left open where the match is weak. The size field is filled for only some rows; it gives once, few, many or a size class.

D gene: -
clone size: -
V gene: TRBV14
J gene: TRBJ1-1
CDR3 DNA: TGTGCCAGCAGCCAAGGCGGGAGTTGGAGTTTCTCTGAAGCTTTCTTT
CDR3 protein: CASSQGGSWSFSEAFF

D gene: TRBD1
clone size: -
V gene: TRBV6-6
J gene: TRBJ1-5
CDR3 DNA: TGTGCCAGCAGTTACCTTGGACAGGGAGGTCAGCCCCAGCATTTT
CDR3 protein: CASSYLGQGGQPQHF

D gene: -
clone size: -
V gene: TRBV9
J gene: TRBJ2-1
CDR3 DNA: TGTGCCAGCAGCGTAGGCGGGGACCCACGTACCAATGAGCAGTTCTTC
CDR3 protein: CASSVGGDPRTNEQFF

D gene: -
clone size: -
V gene: TRBV7-9
J gene: TRBJ2-7
CDR3 DNA: TGTGCCAGCAGCGGGACCTACGAGCAGTACTTC
CDR3 protein: CASSGTYEQYF

D gene: -
clone size: -
V gene: TRBV4-1
J gene: TRBJ1-2
CDR3 DNA: TGCGCCAGCAGCCAAGACAGGGGAACCTATGGCTACACCTTC
CDR3 protein: CASSQDRGTYGYTF

D gene: -
clone size: -
V gene: TRBV5-1
J gene: TRBJ1-5
CDR3 DNA: TGCGCCAGCAGCCGGGGGCCAAATAGCAATCAGCCCCAGCATTTT
CDR3 protein: CASSRGPNSNQPQHF

D gene: -
clone size: -
V gene: TRBV25-1
J gene: TRBJ1-5
CDR3 DNA: TGTGCCAGCAGTGAGTGGGGAGGGGGAAATCAGCCCCAGCATTTT
CDR3 protein: CASSEWGGGNQPQHF

D gene: TRBD2
clone size: -
V gene: TRBV7-2
J gene: TRBJ2-1
CDR3 DNA: TGTGCCAGCAGCGAGACTAGCGGGGGGGCCGAGTTCTTC
CDR3 protein: CASSETSGGAEFF

D gene: -
clone size: once
V gene: TRBV9
J gene: TRBJ1-4
CDR3 DNA: TGTGCCAGCAGCGTTGAGGGGGAAGGGGTTAATGAAAAACTGTTTTTT
CDR3 protein: CASSVEGEGVNEKLFF

D gene: -
clone size: -
V gene: TRBV7-9
J gene: TRBJ2-3
CDR3 DNA: TGTGCCAGCAGCTCCCTTGAAAGACAGGGCACAGATACGCAGTATTTT
CDR3 protein: CASSSLERQGTDTQYF

D gene: TRBD1
clone size: -
V gene: TRBV13
J gene: TRBJ2-7
CDR3 DNA: TGTGCCAGCAGTTCCACCGGGACAGAAGTCTCCTACGAGCAGTACTTC
CDR3 protein: CASSSTGTEVSYEQYF

D gene: -
clone size: -
V gene: TRBV5-4
J gene: TRBJ1-5
CDR3 DNA: TGTGCCAGCAGCTTGGGCGGGAGCAATCAGCCCCAGCATTTT
CDR3 protein: CASSLGGSNQPQHF

D gene: -
clone size: -
V gene: TRBV23-1
J gene: TRBJ1-1
CDR3 DNA: TGCGCCAGCAGTCCGGTCAGATACGGGGGCGCGGTCACTGAAGCTTTCTTT
CDR3 protein: CASSPVRYGGAVTEAFF

D gene: -
clone size: -
V gene: TRBV18
J gene: TRBJ1-1
CDR3 DNA: TGTGCCAGCTCACCAGTGGAGGGGGCTGAAGCTTTCTTT
CDR3 protein: CASSPVEGAEAFF

D gene: TRBD1
clone size: once
V gene: TRBV4-3
J gene: TRBJ1-5
CDR3 DNA: TGCGCCAGCAGCACCCAACAGGGGAATAGCAATCAGCCCCAGCATTTT
CDR3 protein: CASSTQQGNSNQPQHF

D gene: TRBD2
clone size: -
V gene: TRBV2
J gene: TRBJ2-5
CDR3 DNA: TGTGCCAGCAGAGGACTAGCGGGGGGAGAGACCCAGTACTTC
CDR3 protein: CASRGLAGGETQYF

D gene: TRBD2
clone size: -
V gene: TRBV4-3
J gene: TRBJ2-1
CDR3 DNA: TGCGCCAGCAGCCGGACTAGCGGGGCTCCCTACAATGAGCAGTTCTTC
CDR3 protein: CASSRTSGAPYNEQFF

D gene: TRBD2
clone size: -
V gene: TRBV7-9
J gene: TRBJ2-1
CDR3 DNA: TGTGCCAGCAGCTTACCCCGACTAGCGGGGGTGGCCTACAATGAGCAGTTCTTC
CDR3 protein: CASSLPRLAGVAYNEQFF